This passage covers 27 T cell receptor beta chains from one sample sequenced in a study of cytomegalovirus exposure and HLA in healthy donors. 60 Vbeta and 13 Jbeta primers were used in PCR. Sequenced by immunoSEQ multiplex PCR; TCRdb stores in-frame clones only, minus some. The repertoire holds approximately 220,000 clones, with over 75% as singletons. The sequenced sample was PBMCs. These receptors all come from a male donor in good health and CMV-seronegative.

The rearrangement uses TRBV29-1 and TRBJ2-7; 8 bases agree with TRBD1. The ends lost 3 bases at V and 0 bases at J; junction bases unmatched: 7. This CDR3 region has 15 residues. Germline-derived CDR1 and CDR2 are SQVTM and ANQGSEA. CDR3 loop: CSVEDRAGSSYEQYF. For the CDR3, the DNA is TGCAGCGTTGAGGACAGGGCGGGGAGCTCCTACGAGCAGTACTTC.

The chain recombines TRBV5-1 with TRBJ2-3; 15 bases fit TRBD2. CDR3 length: 17 residues. CDR1 and CDR2 (germline): SGHRS, YFSETQ. Losses at the gene ends were 7 bases for V and 5 bases for J; bases not matched to a gene: 11. This CDR3 reads CASWTGTSGRSGDTQYF. CDR3 sequence (DNA): TGCGCCAGCTGGACCGGGACTAGCGGGAGGTCTGGAGATACGCAGTATTTT.

The chain recombines TRBV5-1 with TRBJ2-7; weak D call: TRBD1 (6 bases). The CDR3 spans 15 residues. Per germline, CDR1 SGHRS and CDR2 YFSETQ. V was pared by 4 bases and J by 4 bases, with 18 bases between. The CDR3 protein is CASSDPSRGRYEQYF. DNA of the CDR3: TGCGCCAGCAGCGATCCGAGCAGGGGTCGATACGAGCAGTACTTC.

Worth noting for this clone: This same CDR3 is encoded by further DNA sequences in the sample. The chain has TRBV2 and TRBJ1-1, with D perhaps TRBD1 (5 bases). Per the germline V gene, CDR1 is SNHLY and CDR2 is FYNNEI. V dropped 4 bases and J dropped 1 base, with 7 bases sitting between them. This CDR3 is 13 amino acids long. The DNA of the CDR3 is TGTGCCAGCAGTGGGCAGGGGAACACTGAAGCTTTCTTT. Encoded protein: CASSGQGNTEAFF. Combining the CDR3 with reference TRBV2 and TRBJ1-1 gives the whole variable domain EPEVTQTPSHQVTQMGQEVILRCVPISNHLYFYWYRQILGQKVEFLVSFYNNEISEKSEIFDDQFSVERPDGSNFTLKIRSTKLEDSAMYFCASSGQGNTEAFFGQGTRLTVV.

This clone appeared once. The chain recombines TRBV30 with TRBJ2-7, with D possibly TRBD1 on 5 matching bases. This CDR3 spans 12 amino acids. Germline CDR1 and CDR2: GTSNPN and SVGIG (reference sequence). V was pared by 3 bases and J by 3 bases, with 9 bases between. This chain's CDR3 is CAWSWGGYEQYF. The CDR3 nucleotides are TGTGCCTGGAGCTGGGGCGGCTACGAGCAGTACTTC.

The chain uses TRBV5-5 and TRBJ1-1, with D possibly matching TRBD1 (6 bases). CDR1 is SGHKS and CDR2 is YYEKEE in the germline V gene (reference sequence). The CDR3 is 15 residues long. Trimming shortened V by 0 bases and J by 3 bases, and 12 bases separated the two germline ends. CDR3 region: CASSLGHYRDTEAFF. In nucleotides, the CDR3 is TGTGCCAGCAGCTTGGGACACTACAGGGACACTGAAGCTTTCTTT.

The V and J genes are TRBV9 and TRBJ1-2; D not certain. Germline lookup yields CDR1 SGDLS and CDR2 YYNGEE. The length of the CDR3 is 13 residues. V gave up 4 bases and J gave up 8 bases, with 15 bases separating them. CDR3 in amino acids: CASSLPDKRGYTF. The CDR3, as DNA: TGTGCCAGCAGCCTCCCTGACAAGAGAGGCTACACCTTC.

This clone was observed a handful of times. The genes are TRBV9 and TRBJ2-1, with 7 bases matching TRBD2. The CDR3 is 15 amino acids. Germline V CDR1 and CDR2: SGDLS, YYNGEE. V was clipped by 0 bases and J by 5 bases; unmatched bases: 5. Here the CDR3 reads CASSVGGGGHNEQFF. The CDR3 DNA reads TGTGCCAGCAGCGTAGGTGGCGGGGGACACAATGAGCAGTTCTTC.

V is TRBV5-6 and J is TRBJ1-2; perhaps TRBD1 as D (6 bases). Germline V gene lookup returns CDR1 SGHDT and CDR2 YYEEEE. V was trimmed by 4 bases and J by 8 bases, leaving 12 bases between them. The CDR3 loop spans 12 amino acids. The CDR3 here is CASSGWTEGYTF. CDR3 in DNA: TGTGCCAGCAGCGGATGGACAGAAGGCTACACCTTC.

J is TRBJ2-1 and V is TRBV5-1; 8 positions agree with TRBD1. The CDR3 length is 15 residues. From germline, CDR1 is SGHRS and CDR2 YFSETQ. Trimming at V came to 0 bases and at J to 10 bases, leaving 9 bases not matched to a gene. In DNA form, the CDR3 reads TGCGCCAGCAGCTTGGCCACGTCAGGGGGCGAAGAGCAGTTCTTC. Protein sequence: CASSLATSGGEEQFF.

This chain connects TRBV2 to TRBJ1-1; maybe TRBD1 (6 bases). The germline V gene has CDR1 SNHLY and CDR2 FYNNEI. This CDR3 contains 15 residues. V was pared by 1 base and J by 0 bases, with 9 bases between. The CDR3 DNA sequence: TGTGCCAGCAGTGAAGGGCAGGGGCTGAACACTGAAGCTTTCTTT. Its protein product is CASSEGQGLNTEAFF.

A note on this clone: Other DNA variants within this sample encode the same CDR3. This chain uses TRBV7-9 with TRBJ2-3; a possible D gene is TRBD2 (5 bases). CDR3 length equals 14 residues. Trimming stripped 0 bases from V and 1 base from J, with 5 bases between. Looked up from germline, CDR1 is SEHNR and CDR2 is FQNEAQ (reference sequence). The CDR3 here is CASSLAGGTDTQYF. In nucleotides, the CDR3 is TGTGCCAGCAGCTTAGCGGGAGGCACAGATACGCAGTATTTT. Full variable domain (missing parts from reference TRBV7-9 and TRBJ2-3): DTGVSQNPRHKITKRGQNVTFRCDPISEHNRLYWYRQTLGQGPEFLTYFQNEAQLEKSRLLSDRFSAERPKGSFSTLEIQRTEQGDSAMYLCASSLAGGTDTQYFGPGTRLTVL.

This clone was picked up one time. The gene calls are TRBV5-1 and TRBJ2-7, with 8 positions matching TRBD1. Germline values: CDR1 SGHRS, CDR2 YFSETQ. The V and J ends lost 4 bases and 6 bases, in that order; junction bases with no gene match: 12. This CDR3 has 15 amino acids. The CDR3 protein is CASSRLGQGAREQYF. CDR3 coding DNA: TGCGCCAGCAGCCGATTGGGGCAGGGGGCCCGCGAGCAGTACTTC. The full variable domain, in which reference TRBV5-1 and TRBJ2-7 provide the parts outside the CDR3, is KAGVTQTPRYLIKTRGQQVTLSCSPISGHRSVSWYQQTPGQGLQFLFEYFSETQRNKGNFPGRFSGRQFSNSRSEMNVSTLELGDSALYLCASSRLGQGAREQYFGPGTRLTVT.

V usage is TRBV2 and J usage is TRBJ2-3; 7 nucleotides align to TRBD2. The trim removed 7 bases at V and 0 bases at J, leaving 7 bases unmatched. Germline CDR1 SNHLY, CDR2 FYNNEI. CDR3 length: 15 residues. The CDR3 sequence is CASTGEGFSTDTQYF. CDR3 DNA sequence: TGTGCCAGCACTGGGGAGGGATTTAGCACAGATACGCAGTATTTT.

V usage is TRBV7-2 and J usage is TRBJ1-4; TRBD1 matches 7 bases. Germline assignment: CDR1 SGHTA and CDR2 FQGNSA. This CDR3 spans 14 amino acids. Unmatched junction bases numbered 5, after V lost 5 bases and J lost 5 bases. The chain's CDR3 is CASSTDRVNEKLFF. CDR3 coding DNA: TGTGCCAGCAGCACAGACAGGGTGAATGAAAAACTGTTTTTT. The full variable domain, in which reference TRBV7-2 and TRBJ1-4 provide the parts outside the CDR3, is GAGVSQSPSNKVTEKGKDVELRCDPISGHTALYWYRQSLGQGLEFLIYFQGNSAPDKSGLPSDRFSAERTGGSVSTLTIQRTQQEDSAVYLCASSTDRVNEKLFFGSGTQLSVL.

V usage is TRBV6-5 and J usage is TRBJ1-2; D is undetermined. The CDR3 sequence is 15 residues long. V lost 5 bases and J lost 2, with 15 bases in between. CDR1 and CDR2 from the germline V gene are MNHEY and SVGAGI. CDR3 bases: TGTGCCAGCAGTCATCAACAGCTCCCGAACTATGGCTACACCTTC. Residues: CASSHQQLPNYGYTF.

The gene calls are TRBV5-6 and TRBJ1-6; the D is unclear. Trimming took 0 bases from V and 11 from J, leaving 9 bases between them. The germline V gene encodes CDR1 SGHDT and CDR2 YYEEEE. The CDR3 contains 13 residues. The CDR3 sequence is CASSLERVPPLHF. The CDR3 region has the DNA TGTGCCAGCAGCTTGGAGAGGGTTCCACCCCTCCACTTT.

This clone has only one observation. The chain recombines TRBV7-9 with TRBJ1-1, with D tentatively TRBD1 (6 bases). Trimming took off 5 bases at V and 6 bases at J, with 16 bases between the two ends. CDR3 length equals 14 residues. Germline CDR1 is SEHNR and CDR2 is FQNEAQ (reference sequence). The CDR3: CASSHIRGGPEAFF. CDR3 DNA: TGTGCCAGCAGCCACATTCGGGGGGGCCCTGAAGCTTTCTTT.

J is TRBJ1-5 and V is TRBV6-5; no definite D call. Germline values: CDR1 MNHEY, CDR2 SVGAGI. The CDR3 totals 15 residues. Trimming took off 0 bases at V and 7 bases at J, with 13 bases between the two ends. DNA for the CDR3: TGTGCCAGCAGTTACTCGGGCGGGGTTGGCCAGCCCCAGCATTTT. Protein sequence: CASSYSGGVGQPQHF.

The chain has TRBV5-1 and TRBJ1-6; no clear D gene. CDR3 length: 16 amino acids. Trimming left V 4 bases short and J 0 bases short, with 11 bases between. Germline V gives CDR1 SGHRS, CDR2 YFSETQ. The CDR3 DNA reads as TGCGCCAGCAGCCTACCGGGTAGCTCCTATAATTCACCCCTCCACTTT. Its protein is CASSLPGSSYNSPLHF. Filled out from reference TRBV5-1 and TRBJ1-6, the complete variable domain reads KAGVTQTPRYLIKTRGQQVTLSCSPISGHRSVSWYQQTPGQGLQFLFEYFSETQRNKGNFPGRFSGRQFSNSRSEMNVSTLELGDSALYLCASSLPGSSYNSPLHFGNGTRLTVT.

The rearrangement joins TRBV30 to TRBJ2-2; the match to TRBD1 covers 11 bases. The J segment lost 8 bases and the V segment lost 0 bases, leaving 5 bases of the junction unmatched. The CDR3 contains 15 residues. The V gene's germline CDR1 is GTSNPN and CDR2 SVGIG (reference sequence). CDR3 loop: CAWSVGTGGTGELFF. Written as DNA, the CDR3 is TGTGCCTGGAGTGTTGGGACAGGGGGAACGGGGGAGCTGTTTTTT.

The chain combines TRBV6-5 with TRBJ2-2, with TRBD1 matching 9 bases. Germline CDR1 and CDR2: MNHEY and SVGAGI. CDR3 length: 15 residues. J gave up 6 bases and V 6 bases, and 8 bases lay outside the gene matches. CDR3 bases: TGTGCCAGCAGACGCGCCGGGGACAGGGCCGGGGAGCTGTTTTTT. It is translated as CASRRAGDRAGELFF.

The genes are TRBV5-1 and TRBJ2-5, with 8 bases fitting TRBD1. The better agreement between TRBJ2-7 and the DNA end casts doubt on the J call. CDR3 length: 14 amino acids. CDR1 and CDR2 from the germline V gene are SGHRS and YFSETQ. CDR3 sequence (DNA): TGCGCCAGCAGTCCTACCGGGACAGGATACGAGCAGTACTTC. It yields the protein CASSPTGTGYEQYF.

The V call is TRBV5-1, the J call TRBJ1-4; TRBD1 agrees at 8 bases. V gave up 3 bases and J gave up 6 bases; unmatched junction bases: 7. Per germline, CDR1 SGHRS and CDR2 YFSETQ. The CDR3 is made up of 15 amino acids. CDR3 protein: CASSSQGAPDEKLFF. CDR3 DNA: TGCGCCAGCAGCTCCCAGGGGGCCCCTGATGAAAAACTGTTTTTT.

This clone was observed a handful of times. The rearrangement uses TRBV28 and TRBJ1-5; TRBD1 matches at 11 bases. V lost 2 bases to trimming and J lost 9 bases; unmatched junction nucleotides: 6. The germline V gene has CDR1 MDHEN and CDR2 SYDVKM. The CDR3 is made up of 15 amino acids. The CDR3 DNA reads TGTGCCAGCAGTTTAGACGGGACAGGGGGACGGCCCCAGCATTTT. Protein product: CASSLDGTGGRPQHF. Looking up the rest from reference TRBV28 and TRBJ1-5 gives the full variable domain: DVKVTQSSRYLVKRTGEKVFLECVQDMDHENMFWYRQDPGLGLRLIYFSYDVKMKEKGDIPEGYSVSREKKERFSLILESASTNQTSMYLCASSLDGTGGRPQHFGDGTRLSIL.

This clone is a singleton in its sample. The chain joins TRBV7-3 to TRBJ2-7; 7 bases map to TRBD1. Germline V gene data show CDR1 as SGHTA and CDR2 as FQGTGA. V gave up 2 bases and J gave up 5 bases; unmatched junction bases: 9. The CDR3 spans 15 residues. This CDR3 is CASSLDRVGKNEQYF. The CDR3 DNA sequence: TGTGCCAGCAGCTTAGACAGGGTTGGGAAAAACGAGCAGTACTTC.

This clone turned up a few times. This chain links TRBV5-8 with TRBJ1-5; TRBD1 agrees at 10 bases. The CDR3 has 17 residues. J lost 5 bases, V lost 4 bases, and 12 bases had no gene match. Germline-derived CDR1 and CDR2 are SGHTS and YDEGEE. As DNA, the CDR3 is TGTGCCAGCAGCCCGGGCAGGGGGACAGGGGAGTATCAGCCCCAGCATTTT. As protein: CASSPGRGTGEYQPQHF.